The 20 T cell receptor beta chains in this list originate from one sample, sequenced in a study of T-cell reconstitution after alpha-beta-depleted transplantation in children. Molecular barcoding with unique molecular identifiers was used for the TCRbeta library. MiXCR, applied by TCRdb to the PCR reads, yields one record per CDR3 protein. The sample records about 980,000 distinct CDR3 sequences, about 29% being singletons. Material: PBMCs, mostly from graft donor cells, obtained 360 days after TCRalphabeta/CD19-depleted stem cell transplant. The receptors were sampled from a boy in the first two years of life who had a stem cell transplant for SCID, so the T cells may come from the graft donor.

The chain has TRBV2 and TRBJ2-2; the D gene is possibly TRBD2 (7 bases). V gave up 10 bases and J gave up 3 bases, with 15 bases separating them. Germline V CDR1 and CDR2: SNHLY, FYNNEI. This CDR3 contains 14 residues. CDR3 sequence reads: CATRGAVDTGELFF. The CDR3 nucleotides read TGTGCCACCCGGGGGGCTGTGGACACCGGGGAGCTGTTTTTT. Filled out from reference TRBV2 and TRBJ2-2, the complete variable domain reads EPEVTQTPSHQVTQMGQEVILRCVPISNHLYFYWYRQILGQKVEFLVSFYNNEISEKSEIFDDQFSVERPDGSNFTLKIRSTKLEDSAMYFCATRGAVDTGELFFGEGSRLTVL.

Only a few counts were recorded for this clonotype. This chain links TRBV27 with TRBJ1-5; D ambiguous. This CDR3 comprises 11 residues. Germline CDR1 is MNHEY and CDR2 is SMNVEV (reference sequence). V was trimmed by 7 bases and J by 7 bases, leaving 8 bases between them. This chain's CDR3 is CASTDPQPQHF. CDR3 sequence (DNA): TGTGCCAGCACCGATCCCCAGCCCCAGCATTTT.

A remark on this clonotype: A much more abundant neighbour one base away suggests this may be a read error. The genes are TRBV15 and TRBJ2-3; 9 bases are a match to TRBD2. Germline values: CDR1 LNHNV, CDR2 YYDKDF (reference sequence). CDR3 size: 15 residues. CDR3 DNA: TGTGCCACCAACCCGGGACTAGCAAAAGTAGATAAGCAGTATTTT. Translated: CATNPGLAKVDKQYF.

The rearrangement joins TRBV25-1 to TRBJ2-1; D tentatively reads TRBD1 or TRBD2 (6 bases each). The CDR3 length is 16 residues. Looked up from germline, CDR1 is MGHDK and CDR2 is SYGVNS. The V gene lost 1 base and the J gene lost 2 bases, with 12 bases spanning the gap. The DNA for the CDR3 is TGTGCCAGCAGTGAATTGGAGGGGGGCCCCTACAATGAGCAGTTCTTC. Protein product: CASSELEGGPYNEQFF.

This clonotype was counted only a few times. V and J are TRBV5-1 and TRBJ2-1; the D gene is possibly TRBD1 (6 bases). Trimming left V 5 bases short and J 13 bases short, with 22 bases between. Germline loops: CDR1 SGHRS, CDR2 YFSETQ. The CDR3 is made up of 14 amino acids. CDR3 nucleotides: TGCGCCAGCAGTTCTAAACAGGGTAGTGGGCCTCAGTTCTTC. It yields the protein CASSSKQGSGPQFF.

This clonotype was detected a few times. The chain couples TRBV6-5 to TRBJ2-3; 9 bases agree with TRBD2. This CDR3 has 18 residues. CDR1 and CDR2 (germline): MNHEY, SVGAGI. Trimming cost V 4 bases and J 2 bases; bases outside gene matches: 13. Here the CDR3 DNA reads TGTGCCAGCAGTTCCCGAGGTTGGGCTAGCGGGGACACAGATACGCAGTATTTT. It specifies CASSSRGWASGDTDTQYF.

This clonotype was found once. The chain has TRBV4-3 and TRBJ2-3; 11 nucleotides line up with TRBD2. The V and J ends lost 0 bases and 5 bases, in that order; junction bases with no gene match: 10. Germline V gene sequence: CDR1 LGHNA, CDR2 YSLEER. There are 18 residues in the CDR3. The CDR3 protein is CASSQDRQLAGEVDTQYF. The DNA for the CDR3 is TGCGCCAGCAGCCAAGATCGTCAACTAGCGGGGGAAGTAGATACGCAGTATTTT.

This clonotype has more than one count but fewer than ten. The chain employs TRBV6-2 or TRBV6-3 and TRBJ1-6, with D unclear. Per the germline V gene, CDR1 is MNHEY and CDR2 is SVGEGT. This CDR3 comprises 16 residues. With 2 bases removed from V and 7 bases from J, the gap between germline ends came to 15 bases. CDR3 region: CASSYGSKGANSPLHF. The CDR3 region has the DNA TGTGCCAGCAGTTACGGGTCAAAGGGTGCGAATTCACCCCTCCACTTT.

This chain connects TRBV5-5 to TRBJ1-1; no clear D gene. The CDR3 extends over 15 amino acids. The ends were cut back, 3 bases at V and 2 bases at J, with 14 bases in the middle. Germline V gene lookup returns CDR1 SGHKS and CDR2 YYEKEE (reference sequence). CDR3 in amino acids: CASSSLRRRNTEAFF. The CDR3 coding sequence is TGTGCCAGCAGCTCGTTGCGACGCAGAAACACTGAAGCTTTCTTT.

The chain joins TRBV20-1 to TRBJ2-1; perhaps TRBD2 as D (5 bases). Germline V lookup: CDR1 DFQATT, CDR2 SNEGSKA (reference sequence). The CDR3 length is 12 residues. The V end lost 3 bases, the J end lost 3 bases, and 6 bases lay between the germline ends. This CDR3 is CSASGVYNEQFF. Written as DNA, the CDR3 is TGCAGTGCTAGCGGGGTCTACAATGAGCAGTTCTTC.

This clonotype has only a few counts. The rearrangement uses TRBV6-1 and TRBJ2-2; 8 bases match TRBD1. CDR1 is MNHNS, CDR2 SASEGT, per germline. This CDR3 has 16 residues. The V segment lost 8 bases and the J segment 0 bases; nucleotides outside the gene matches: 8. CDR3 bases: TGTGCCAGCGGGCGAGGACAGGGCCCGAACACCGGGGAGCTGTTTTTT. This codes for CASGRGQGPNTGELFF.

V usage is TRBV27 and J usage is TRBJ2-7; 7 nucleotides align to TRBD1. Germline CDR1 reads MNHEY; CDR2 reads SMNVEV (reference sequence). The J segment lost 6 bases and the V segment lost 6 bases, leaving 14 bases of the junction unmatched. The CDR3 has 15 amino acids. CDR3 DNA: TGTGCCAGCAGCCTTCTTGGATATCAGGGGGTCGAGCAGTACTTC. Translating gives CASSLLGYQGVEQYF.

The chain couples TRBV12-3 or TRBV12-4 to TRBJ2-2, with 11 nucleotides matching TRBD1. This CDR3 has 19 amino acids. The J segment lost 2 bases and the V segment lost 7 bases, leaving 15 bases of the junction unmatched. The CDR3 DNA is TGTGCCAGCACTTTCCGGGCCGGACAGGGGGCCTCTAACACCGGGGAGCTGTTTTTT. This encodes CASTFRAGQGASNTGELFF.

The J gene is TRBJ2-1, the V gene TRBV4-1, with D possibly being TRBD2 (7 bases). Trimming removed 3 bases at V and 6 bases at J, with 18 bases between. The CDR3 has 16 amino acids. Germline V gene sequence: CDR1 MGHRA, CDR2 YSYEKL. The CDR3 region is CASSQGGGRTFNEQFF. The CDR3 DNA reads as TGCGCCAGCAGCCAGGGAGGGGGTCGGACATTCAATGAGCAGTTCTTC.

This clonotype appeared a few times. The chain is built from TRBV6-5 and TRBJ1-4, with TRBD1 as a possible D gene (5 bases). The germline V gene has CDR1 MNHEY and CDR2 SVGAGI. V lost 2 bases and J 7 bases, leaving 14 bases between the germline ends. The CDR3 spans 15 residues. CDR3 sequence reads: CASSYGGDRGEKLFF. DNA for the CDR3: TGTGCCAGCAGTTACGGCGGGGACCGGGGTGAAAAACTGTTTTTT.

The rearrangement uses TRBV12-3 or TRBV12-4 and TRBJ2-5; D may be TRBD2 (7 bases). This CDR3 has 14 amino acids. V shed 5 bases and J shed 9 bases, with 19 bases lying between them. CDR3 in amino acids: CASSTKTGLAAQYF. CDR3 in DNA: TGTGCCAGCAGTACAAAGACAGGCCTAGCGGCCCAGTACTTC.

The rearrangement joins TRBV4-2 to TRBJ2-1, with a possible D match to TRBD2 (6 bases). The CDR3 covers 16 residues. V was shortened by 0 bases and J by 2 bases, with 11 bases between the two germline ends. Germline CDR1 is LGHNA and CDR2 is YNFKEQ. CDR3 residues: CASSQEGGNAYNEQFF. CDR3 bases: TGTGCCAGCAGCCAAGAGGGGGGTAATGCCTACAATGAGCAGTTCTTC.

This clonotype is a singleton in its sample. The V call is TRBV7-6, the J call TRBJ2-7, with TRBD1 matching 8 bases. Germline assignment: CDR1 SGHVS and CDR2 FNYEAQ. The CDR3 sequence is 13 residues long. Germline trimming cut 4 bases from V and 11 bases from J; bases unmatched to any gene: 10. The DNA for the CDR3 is TGTGCCAGCAGCTCCGGGACAGGAGCTTTGGAGTACTTC. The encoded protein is CASSSGTGALEYF.

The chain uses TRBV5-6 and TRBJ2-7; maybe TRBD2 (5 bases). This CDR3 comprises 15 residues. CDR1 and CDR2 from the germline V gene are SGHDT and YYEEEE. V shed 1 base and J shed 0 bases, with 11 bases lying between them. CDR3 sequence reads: CASSLWLAPSYEQYF. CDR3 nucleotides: TGTGCCAGCAGCTTGTGGCTAGCTCCCTCCTACGAGCAGTACTTC.

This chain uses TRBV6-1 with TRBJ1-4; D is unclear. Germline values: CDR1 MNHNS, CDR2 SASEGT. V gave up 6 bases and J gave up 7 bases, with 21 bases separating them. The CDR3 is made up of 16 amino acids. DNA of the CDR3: TGTGCCAGCAGCCCCGGGTTTTCACGTCAAGGTGAAAAACTGTTTTTT. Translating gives CASSPGFSRQGEKLFF.